This record covers a single T cell receptor (beta chain). Sequencing was performed with immunoSEQ multiplex PCR; in TCRdb, only in-frame clones are kept and a portion is missing. Of over 150,000 clones in the sample, roughly 94% were seen once. Trimming removed 2 bases from V and 1 base from J, with 8 bases in between. The CDR3 length is 14 residues. In germline, CDR1 is LNHNV, CDR2 YYDKDF (reference sequence). This specimen belongs to a study of control samples from healthy donors and cancer patients. This sequence joins TRBV15 and TRBJ1-1; tentative D call: TRBD1 (5 bases). Sequenced: blood. This clonotype was sampled from a middle-aged man in good health. DNA of the CDR3: TGTGCCACCAGCAGACGACAGTCGAACACTGAAGCTTTCTTT. It translates to CATSRRQSNTEAFF.